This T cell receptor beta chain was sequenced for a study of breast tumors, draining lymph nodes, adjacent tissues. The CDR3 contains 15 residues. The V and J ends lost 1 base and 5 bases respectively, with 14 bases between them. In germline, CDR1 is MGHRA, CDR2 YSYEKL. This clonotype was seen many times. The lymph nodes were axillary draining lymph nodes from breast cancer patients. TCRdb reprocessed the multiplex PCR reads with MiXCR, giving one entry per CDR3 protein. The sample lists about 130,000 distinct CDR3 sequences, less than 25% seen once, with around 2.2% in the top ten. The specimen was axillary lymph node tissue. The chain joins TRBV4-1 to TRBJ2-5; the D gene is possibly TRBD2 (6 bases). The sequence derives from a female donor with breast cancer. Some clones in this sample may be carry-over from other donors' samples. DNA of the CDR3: TGCGCCAGCAGCCAAGGGACTATTATGATGGAGACCCAGTACTTC. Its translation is CASSQGTIMMETQYF.